This T cell receptor (beta chain) originates from a study of T cell responses to AZD1222 COVID-19 vaccine. Study background: Analyses pooled second doses at about 4 or about 12 weeks. General study results and limits: The study identified only a handful of AZD1222 recipients as seropositive at baseline. Vaccine-related CD4 TCRs covered spike, predominating at 160-218 and 743-854. Females made up more of the donors, who were largely white British, and clonal diversity may have come out too low.

Method: immunoSEQ multiplex PCR; TCRdb's copy keeps in-frame clones and lacks some. This sample carries 70,000 to 90,000 clones, approximately 89% of them seen once, and the ten largest clones take roughly 2.3%. Comment on this clone: Its antigen is as yet unknown.

CDR3 length: 15 amino acids. Germline lookup yields CDR1 MNHNS and CDR2 SASEGT. V trimming: 2 bases; J trimming: 8 bases; junction bases outside the gene matches: 9. The chain has TRBV6-1 and TRBJ2-3; TRBD1 aligns across 8 bases. The sequence was obtained from an adult in good health. This specimen was peripheral blood, taken on day 0 of AZD1222 vaccination. The CDR3, as DNA: TGTGCCAGCAGTGAACGGGGACAGGCCCCTGGTACGCAGTATTTT. Its protein product is CASSERGQAPGTQYF.